Below, 8 T cell receptor beta chains from the same sample are listed, as sequenced in a study of cytomegalovirus exposure and HLA in healthy donors. Use of 60 Vbeta and 13 Jbeta primers characterized the PCR. Produced via immunoSEQ multiplex PCR; TCRdb's table is partial and in-frame only. This table has 200,000 to 250,000 clones, roughly 80% appearing once. The specimen was PBMCs. All receptors come from a man aged 30-40 years in good health and CMV-seronegative.

As DNA, the CDR3 is TGTGCCAGCAGCGCCTACGGGACTAGCACAGATACGCAGTATTTT. Protein sequence: CASSAYGTSTDTQYF. The rearrangement links TRBV7-3 to TRBJ2-3; tentative D call: TRBD2 (6 bases). Germline V gene sequence: CDR1 SGHTA, CDR2 FQGTGA. Trimming pared 5 bases from V and 0 bases from J, leaving 12 bases between. This CDR3 is 15 amino acids long.

The sample holds a few counts of this clone. V and J are TRBV7-9 and TRBJ2-1, with 7 bases identical to TRBD1. This CDR3 is built from 17 residues. From germline, CDR1 is SEHNR and CDR2 FQNEAQ (reference sequence). V shed 3 bases, J shed 0 bases, and the junction held 8 bases outside the gene matches. The CDR3 sequence: CASSFHRQGSSYNEQFF. DNA of the CDR3: TGTGCCAGCAGCTTCCATCGACAGGGTAGCTCCTACAATGAGCAGTTCTTC.

This chain links TRBV19 with TRBJ2-4; 7 positions agree with TRBD1. The CDR3 length is 15 residues. Trimming removed 7 bases from V and 3 bases from J; junction bases left unmatched: 9. Germline CDR1 reads LNHDA; CDR2 reads SQIVND (reference sequence). The CDR3 DNA reads TGTGCCAGTAATTCGGGACAGATGATCAAAAACATTCAGTACTTC. As protein: CASNSGQMIKNIQYF. The full variable domain, rest sourced from reference TRBV19 and TRBJ2-4, is DGGITQSPKYLFRKEGQNVTLSCEQNLNHDAMYWYRQDPGQGLRLIYYSQIVNDFQKGDIAEGYSVSREKKESFPLTVTSAQKNPTAFYLCASNSGQMIKNIQYFGAGTRLSVL.

V and J are TRBV6-1 and TRBJ1-1; 8 bases agree with TRBD1. This CDR3 has 13 amino acids. V lost 4 bases to trimming and J lost 7 bases; unmatched junction nucleotides: 5. Per the germline V gene, CDR1 is MNHNS and CDR2 is SASEGT. CDR3 DNA: TGTGCCAGCAGTGGACAGGGGTATTTTGAAGCTTTCTTT. This translates into CASSGQGYFEAFF.

This clone was counted a few times. The chain links TRBV27 to TRBJ2-5, with 13 bases that match TRBD2. The J call is doubtful: the DNA matches TRBJ2-7 better. The CDR3 has 16 residues. Germline V gene lookup returns CDR1 MNHEY and CDR2 SMNVEV (reference sequence). CDR3 loop: CASSLTSGGAPYEQYF. Written as DNA, the CDR3 is TGTGCCAGCAGTCTCACTAGCGGGGGGGCCCCCTACGAGCAGTACTTC.

V and J are TRBV19 and TRBJ1-6; 8 nucleotides line up with TRBD1. The V segment lost 5 bases and the J segment 8 bases; nucleotides outside the gene matches: 8. The CDR3 sequence is 15 residues long. CDR1 is LNHDA and CDR2 is SQIVND in the germline V gene (reference sequence). This chain's CDR3 is CASSPRRGRYSPLHF. The CDR3 DNA is TGTGCCAGTAGTCCCCGCAGGGGGCGGTATTCACCCCTCCACTTT.

This sequence joins TRBV10-1 and TRBJ1-1, with 10 positions matching TRBD1. V shed 4 bases and J 6 bases; nucleotides not matched to a gene: 11. This CDR3 is 16 amino acids long. The germline V gene has CDR1 WNHNN and CDR2 SYGVQD (reference sequence). This chain's CDR3 is CASSAPDRGKKAEAFF. CDR3 nucleotides: TGCGCCAGCAGTGCTCCGGACAGGGGGAAAAAGGCTGAAGCTTTCTTT.

The gene calls are TRBV6-5 and TRBJ2-1; 7 bases are shared with TRBD2. V lost 11 bases and J lost 5; bases outside the gene matches: 3. This CDR3 contains 11 residues. The germline V gene has CDR1 MNHEY and CDR2 SVGAGI. The CDR3 region has the DNA TGTGCCGCGCGGGGGAACAATGAGCAGTTCTTC. Amino acid sequence: CAARGNNEQFF.